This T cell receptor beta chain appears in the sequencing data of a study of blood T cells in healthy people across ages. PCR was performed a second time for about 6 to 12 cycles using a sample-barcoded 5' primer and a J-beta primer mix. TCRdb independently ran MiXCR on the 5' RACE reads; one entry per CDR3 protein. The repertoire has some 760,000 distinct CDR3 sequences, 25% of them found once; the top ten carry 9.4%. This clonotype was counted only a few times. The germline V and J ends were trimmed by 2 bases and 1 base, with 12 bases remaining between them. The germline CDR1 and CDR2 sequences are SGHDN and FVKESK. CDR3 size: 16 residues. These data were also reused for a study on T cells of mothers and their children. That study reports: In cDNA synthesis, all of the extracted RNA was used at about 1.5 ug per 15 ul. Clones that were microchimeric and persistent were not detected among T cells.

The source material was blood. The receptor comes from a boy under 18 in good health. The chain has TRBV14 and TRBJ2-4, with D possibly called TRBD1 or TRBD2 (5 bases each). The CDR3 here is CASSQRGASAKNIQYF. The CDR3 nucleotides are TGTGCCAGCAGCCAAAGAGGGGCTTCGGCCAAAAACATTCAGTACTTC. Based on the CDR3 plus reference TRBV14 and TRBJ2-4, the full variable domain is EAGVTQFPSHSVIEKGQTVTLRCDPISGHDNLYWYRRVMGKEIKFLLHFVKESKQDESGMPNNRFLAERTGGTYSTLKVQPAELEDSGVYFCASSQRGASAKNIQYFGAGTRLSVL.